This TCR beta chain is from a study of T-cell reconstitution after alpha-beta-depleted transplantation in children. Study results and limitations: T-cell numbers and diversity, one year after transplant, stemmed largely from T cells that were newly produced.

This clonotype has ten or more counts. Its antigen remains unidentified. Unique molecular identifiers were used to barcode this TCRbeta library. TCRdb redid the calling of the PCR reads with MiXCR, one entry per CDR3 protein. The sample carries about 300,000 distinct CDR3 sequences, 6.5% to 9% recorded once. Germline loops: CDR1 DFQATT, CDR2 SNEGSKA (reference sequence). V was shortened by 5 bases and J by 3 bases, with 11 bases between the two germline ends. The CDR3 spans 12 residues. The receptor was derived from a female patient aged 2-9 years who had a stem cell transplant for Fanconi anemia, so the T cells may come from the graft donor. The source material was peripheral blood, sampled 360 days after TCRalphabeta/CD19-depleted stem cell transplant. The V call is TRBV20-1, the J call TRBJ2-7; D is possibly TRBD1 (6 bases). For the CDR3, the DNA is TGCAGTGCTTGGCAGGGGAACTACGAGCAGTACTTC. The encoded protein is CSAWQGNYEQYF.